This section outlines one TCR beta chain sequence together with its context. Its target is not known. Arm-PCR of CDR3 regions and iRepertoire HTBI primers were used to build TCR beta libraries. TCRdb used MiXCR to reprocess the multiplex PCR reads, holding one entry per CDR3 protein. The table shows roughly 400,000 distinct CDR3 sequences, with under 25% occurring only once. This sample stems from a study of regulatory T cells in long-lasting Graves disease. V was trimmed by 6 bases and J by 1 base, leaving 7 bases between them. CDR3 length: 14 residues. Per germline, CDR1 MNHNS and CDR2 SASEGT. Study-wide findings and caveats: Accuracy may have suffered from the small sample size.

Noted time point: persistent/refractory GD, antithyroid drugs over 5 years with positive TRAb. RNA isolated from PBMCs was used to make the TCR library. The sample was peripheral blood mononuclear cells (PBMCs), taken when the disease was refractory, from a patient treated with antithyroid drugs. This clonotype was sampled from a female donor with Graves disease. The chain has TRBV6-1 and TRBJ2-6, with D uncertain. The CDR3 DNA is TGTGCCAGCAGCTCAGTGTCTGGGGCCAACGTCCTGACTTTC. Translation: CASSSVSGANVLTF.